This T cell receptor beta chain was sequenced in a study of T cells of healthy individuals. Per germline, CDR1 MDHEN and CDR2 SYDVKM. The V end was cut by 2 bases, the J end by 7 bases, with 11 bases between. The CDR3 is 13 amino acids. This clonotype showed up many times. Using its own MiXCR run on the 5' RACE reads, TCRdb lists one record per CDR3 protein. The sample lists 65,000 to 90,000 distinct CDR3 sequences; more than 5% were seen once. This chain links TRBV28 with TRBJ2-5; D possibly matches TRBD1 or TRBD2 (5 bases each). This clonotype was obtained from a female donor in good health. In DNA form, the CDR3 reads TGTGCCAGCAGTTTAATGGGACCAGGGACCCAGTACTTC. Translation: CASSLMGPGTQYF.